The T cell receptor (beta chain) under discussion was sequenced for a study of response to subunit inactivated influenza vaccine. TCRdb re-called the RT-PCR reads through MiXCR, storing one row per CDR3 protein. Of some 800,000 distinct CDR3 sequences in the sample, 21% are singletons; the top ten hold about 9.4%. Notes on the study in general: Few new T cells, the authors suggested, are recruited by each seasonal influenza vaccination.

The ends were cut back, 2 bases at V and 8 bases at J, with 12 bases in the middle. The CDR3 runs to 13 residues. Many counts were recorded for this clonotype. Its antigen is unknown. This TCR was sampled from a man between 45 and 60 years old who received an inactivated influenza vaccine. The chain joins TRBV12-3 or TRBV12-4 to TRBJ1-2; possible D gene TRBD1, 5 bases. Material: PBMCs from blood, obtained more than 4 days after vaccination. This CDR3 is CASSLRDPGGYTF. The CDR3 DNA is TGTGCCAGCAGTTTACGGGACCCTGGGGGCTACACCTTC.